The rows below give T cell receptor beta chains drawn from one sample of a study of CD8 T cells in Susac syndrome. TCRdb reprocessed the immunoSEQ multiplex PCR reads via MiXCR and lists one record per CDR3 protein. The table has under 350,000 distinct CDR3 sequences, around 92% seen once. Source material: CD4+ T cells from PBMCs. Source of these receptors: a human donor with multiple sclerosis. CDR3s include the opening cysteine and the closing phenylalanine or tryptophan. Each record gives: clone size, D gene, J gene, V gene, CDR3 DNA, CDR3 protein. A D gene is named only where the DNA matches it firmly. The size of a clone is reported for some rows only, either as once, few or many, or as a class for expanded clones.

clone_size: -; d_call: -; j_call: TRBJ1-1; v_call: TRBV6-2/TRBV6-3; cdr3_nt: TGTGCCAGCAGTCACCTCAGACAGAGAACTACTGAAGCTTTCTTT; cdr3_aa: CASSHLRQRTTEAFF
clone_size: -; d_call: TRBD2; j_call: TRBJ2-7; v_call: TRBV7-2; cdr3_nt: TGTGCCAGCAGCTTAAGGGGAGGGACTCGGCTGGCGTACTTC; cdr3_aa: CASSLRGGTRLAYF
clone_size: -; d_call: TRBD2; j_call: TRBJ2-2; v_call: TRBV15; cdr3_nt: TGTGCCACCAGCAGAGGTTGGGGAGGGATGGAGCTGTTTTTT; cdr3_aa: CATSRGWGGMELFF
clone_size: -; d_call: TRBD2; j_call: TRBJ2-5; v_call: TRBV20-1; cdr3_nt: TGCAGTGCCCCGGTGGGACTAGAGAGCGAGGACCAGTACTTC; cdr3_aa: CSAPVGLESEDQYF
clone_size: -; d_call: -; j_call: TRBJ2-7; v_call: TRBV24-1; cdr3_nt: TGTGCCACCAGTGGGGTTCCTGCGAGCGAGCAGTACTTC; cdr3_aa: CATSGVPASEQYF
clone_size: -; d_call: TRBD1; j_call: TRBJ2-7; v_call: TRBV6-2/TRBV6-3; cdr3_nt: TGTGCCAGCAGTTACTCAATCCGATCGGACAGGATAAGTTCCTACGAGCAGTACTTC; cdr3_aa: CASSYSIRSDRISSYEQYF
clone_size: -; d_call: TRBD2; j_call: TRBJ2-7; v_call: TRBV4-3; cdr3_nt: TGCGCCAGCAGCCATTCCCTAGCGGGAGATTCCTACGAGCAGTACTTC; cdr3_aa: CASSHSLAGDSYEQYF
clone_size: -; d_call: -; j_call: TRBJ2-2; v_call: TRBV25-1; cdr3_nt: TGTGCCAGCAGTGAATATAAGGGGTCATGGAGGGACGGGGAGCTGTTTTTT; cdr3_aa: CASSEYKGSWRDGELFF
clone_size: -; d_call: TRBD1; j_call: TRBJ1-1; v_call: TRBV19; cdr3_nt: TGTGCCAGTAGACGGGACAGACCTGACGGGGCAGAAGCTTTCTTT; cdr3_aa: CASRRDRPDGAEAFF
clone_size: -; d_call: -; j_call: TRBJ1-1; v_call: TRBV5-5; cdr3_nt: TGTGCCAGCAGCTTGACACCTCTAGGGAACACTGAAGCTTTCTTT; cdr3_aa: CASSLTPLGNTEAFF
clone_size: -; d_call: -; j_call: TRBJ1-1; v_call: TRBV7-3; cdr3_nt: TGTGCCAGCAGCTTAAGTTCGGGGGGCGAAGCTTTCTTT; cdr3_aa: CASSLSSGGEAFF
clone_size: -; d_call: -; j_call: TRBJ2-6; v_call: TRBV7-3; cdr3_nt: TGTGCCAGCAGCTTAATGCCCTCTGGGGCCAACGTCCTGACTTTC; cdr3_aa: CASSLMPSGANVLTF
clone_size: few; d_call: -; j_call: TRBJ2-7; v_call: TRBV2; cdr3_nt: TGTGCCAGCAAAGGCGGGGGCCCCTACGAGCAGTACTTC; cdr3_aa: CASKGGGPYEQYF
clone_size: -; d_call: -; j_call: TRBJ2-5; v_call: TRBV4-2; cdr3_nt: TGTGCCAGCAGCCAGGGGGTCGCCGGATACCAAGAGACCCAGTACTTC; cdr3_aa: CASSQGVAGYQETQYF
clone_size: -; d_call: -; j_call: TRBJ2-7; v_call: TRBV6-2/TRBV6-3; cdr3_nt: TGTGCCAGCACCGCGACCCAGGCCTACTACGAGCAGTACTTC; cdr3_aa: CASTATQAYYEQYF
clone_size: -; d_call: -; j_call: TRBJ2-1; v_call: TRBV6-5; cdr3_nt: TGTGCCAGCAACAGGGCTCCTTTCCCCTACAATGAGCAGTTCTTC; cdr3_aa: CASNRAPFPYNEQFF
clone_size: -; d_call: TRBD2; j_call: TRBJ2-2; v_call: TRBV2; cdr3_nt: TGTGCCAGCAGGGGACTAGCTACCAACACCGGGGAGCTGTTTTTT; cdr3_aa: CASRGLATNTGELFF
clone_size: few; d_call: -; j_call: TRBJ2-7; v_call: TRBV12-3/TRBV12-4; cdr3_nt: TGTGCCAGCAGTTTCTCGACCTACGAGCAGTACTTC; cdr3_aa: CASSFSTYEQYF
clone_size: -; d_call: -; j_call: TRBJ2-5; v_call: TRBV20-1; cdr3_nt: TGCAGTGCTAGGGCCAACAGGGTCGAGGAGACCCAGTACTTC; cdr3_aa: CSARANRVEETQYF
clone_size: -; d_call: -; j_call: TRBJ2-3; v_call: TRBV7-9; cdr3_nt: TGTGCCAGCAGCTTAGATGGTGCAGATACGCAGTATTTT; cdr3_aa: CASSLDGADTQYF
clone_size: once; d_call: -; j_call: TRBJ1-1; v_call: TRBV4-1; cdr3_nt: TGCGCCAGCAGCCACGGAGGCGCAGGGCGCACTGAAGCTTTCTTT; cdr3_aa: CASSHGGAGRTEAFF
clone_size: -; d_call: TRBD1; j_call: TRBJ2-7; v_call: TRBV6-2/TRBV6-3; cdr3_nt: TGTGCCAGCGGGGGACAGGGCAGGTCCTACGAGCAGTACTTC; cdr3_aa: CASGGQGRSYEQYF
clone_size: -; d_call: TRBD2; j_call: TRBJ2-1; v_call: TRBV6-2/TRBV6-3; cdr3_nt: TGTGCCAGCAGGGAGACTAGCGGGAGGGTGTATGAGCAGTTCTTC; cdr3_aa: CASRETSGRVYEQFF
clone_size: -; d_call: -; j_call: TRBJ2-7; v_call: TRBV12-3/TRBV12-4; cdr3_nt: TGTGCCATCTCACCGGGCGCTCGCTCCTACGAGCAGTACTTC; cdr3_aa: CAISPGARSYEQYF
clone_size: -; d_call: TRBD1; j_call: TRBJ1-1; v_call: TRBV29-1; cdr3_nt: TGCAGCGTTGCGCAGACAGGGGGGGACACTGAAGCTTTCTTT; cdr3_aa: CSVAQTGGDTEAFF
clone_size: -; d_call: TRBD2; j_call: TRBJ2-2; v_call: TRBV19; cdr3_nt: TGTGCCAGTAGGCGGGAGGATAACACCGGGGAGCTGTTTTTT; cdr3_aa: CASRREDNTGELFF
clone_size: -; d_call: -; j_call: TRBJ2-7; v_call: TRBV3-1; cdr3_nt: TGTGCCAGCAGCCCCTCGACAGGCGACGAGCAGTACTTC; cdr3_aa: CASSPSTGDEQYF
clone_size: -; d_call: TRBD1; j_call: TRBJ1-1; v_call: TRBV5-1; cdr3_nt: TGCGCCAGCAGACCTGCCGGGACAGGGGGGAAGAACACTGAAGCTTTCTTT; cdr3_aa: CASRPAGTGGKNTEAFF
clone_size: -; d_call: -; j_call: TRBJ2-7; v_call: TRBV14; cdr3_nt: TGTGCCAGCAGCCAAGAGCATAGGTTGGGTTTCGTCTCCTACGAGCAGTACTTC; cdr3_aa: CASSQEHRLGFVSYEQYF
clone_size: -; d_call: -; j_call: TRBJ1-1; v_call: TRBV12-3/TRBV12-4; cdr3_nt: TGTGCCAGCCAGGAGAACACTGAAGCTTTCTTT; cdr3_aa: CASQENTEAFF
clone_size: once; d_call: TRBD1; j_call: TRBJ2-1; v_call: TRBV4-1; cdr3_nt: TGCGCCAGCAGCCACTGGGACAGATACAATGAGCAGTTCTTC; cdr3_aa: CASSHWDRYNEQFF
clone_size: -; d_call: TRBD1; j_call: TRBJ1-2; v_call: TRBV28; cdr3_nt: TGTGCCAGCAGTGCTACAGGGGGCGGGTATGGCTACACCTTC; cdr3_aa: CASSATGGGYGYTF
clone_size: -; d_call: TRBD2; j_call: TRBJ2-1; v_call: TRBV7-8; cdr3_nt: TGTGCCAGCAGACAGCGGGGGGGCTTCAATGAGCAGTTCTTC; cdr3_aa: CASRQRGGFNEQFF
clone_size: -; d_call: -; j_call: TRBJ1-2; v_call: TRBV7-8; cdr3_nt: TGTGCCAGCAGCCCAGGCCGCCGAAGGGGCTATGGCTACACCTTC; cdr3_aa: CASSPGRRRGYGYTF
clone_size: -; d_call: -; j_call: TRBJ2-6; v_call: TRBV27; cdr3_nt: TGTGCCAGCAGGGCCGGGTGGGGGGCCCTCTCTGGGGCCAACGTCCTGACTTTC; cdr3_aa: CASRAGWGALSGANVLTF
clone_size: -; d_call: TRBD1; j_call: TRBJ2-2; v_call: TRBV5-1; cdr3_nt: TGCGCCAGCAGCATAGGACAGGGGCTGAACACCGGGGAGCTGTTTTTT; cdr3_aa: CASSIGQGLNTGELFF
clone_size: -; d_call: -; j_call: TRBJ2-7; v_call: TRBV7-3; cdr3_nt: TGTGCCAGCAGCTCCGATATAGGCACCTACGAGCAGTACTTC; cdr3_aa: CASSSDIGTYEQYF
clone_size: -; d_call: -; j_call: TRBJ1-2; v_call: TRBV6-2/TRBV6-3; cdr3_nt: TGTGCCAGTAGTCGACTAGTCCTAGGCTACACCTTC; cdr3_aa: CASSRLVLGYTF
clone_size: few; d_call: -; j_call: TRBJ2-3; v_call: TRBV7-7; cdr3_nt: TGTGCTAGCAGCGGCCAGGGCACAGATACGCAGTATTTT; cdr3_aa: CASSGQGTDTQYF
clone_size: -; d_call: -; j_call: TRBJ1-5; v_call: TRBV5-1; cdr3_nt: TGCGCCAGCAGCTTAACCACAGGCCTCAATCAGCCCCAGCATTTT; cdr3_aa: CASSLTTGLNQPQHF
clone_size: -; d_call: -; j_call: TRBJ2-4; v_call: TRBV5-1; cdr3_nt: TGCGCCAGCAGCTCCCCACGGGATGGCAAAAACATTCAGTACTTC; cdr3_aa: CASSSPRDGKNIQYF
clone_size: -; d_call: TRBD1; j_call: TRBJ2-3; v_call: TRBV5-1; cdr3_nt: TGCGCCAGCAGCAGACAGGGTTCGATAGATACGCAGTATTTT; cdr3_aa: CASSRQGSIDTQYF
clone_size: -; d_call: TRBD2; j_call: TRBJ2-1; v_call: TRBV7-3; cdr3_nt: TGTGCCAGCAGCCCAACCCCCGGACTAGCGGATGAGCAGTTCTTC; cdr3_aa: CASSPTPGLADEQFF
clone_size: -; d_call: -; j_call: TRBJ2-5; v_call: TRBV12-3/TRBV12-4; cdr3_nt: TGTGCCAGCAGGCCGGAGGGAAGGACCCAGTACTTC; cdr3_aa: CASRPEGRTQYF
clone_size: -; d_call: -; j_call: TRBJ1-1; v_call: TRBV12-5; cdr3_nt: TGTGCTAGTGGTTTGGTACCCCAGACAGGTGCTACCCTTGAAGCTTTCTTT; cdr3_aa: CASGLVPQTGATLEAFF
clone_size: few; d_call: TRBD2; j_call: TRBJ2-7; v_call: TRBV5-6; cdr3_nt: TGTGCCAGCAGCGCCCTAGCGGGAGGGGCAAGCGAGCAGTACTTC; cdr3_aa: CASSALAGGASEQYF
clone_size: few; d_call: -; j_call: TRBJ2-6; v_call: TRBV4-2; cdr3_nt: TGTGCCAGCAGCCAAGTGTCTGGGGCCAACGTCCTGACTTTC; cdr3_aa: CASSQVSGANVLTF
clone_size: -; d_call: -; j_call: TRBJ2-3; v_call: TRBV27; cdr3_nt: TGTGCCAGCAGTTTCCGACAGGCCCTGGTTGGAGATACGCAGTATTTT; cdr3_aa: CASSFRQALVGDTQYF
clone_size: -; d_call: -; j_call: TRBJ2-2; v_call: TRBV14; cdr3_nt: TGTGCCAGCAGCCAAGTGCGAGGGAGGATCGGGGAGCTGTTTTTT; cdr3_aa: CASSQVRGRIGELFF
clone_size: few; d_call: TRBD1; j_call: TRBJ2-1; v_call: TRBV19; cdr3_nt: TGTGCCAGTAGGATCTCAGGGGGAAATGAGCAGTTCTTC; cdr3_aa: CASRISGGNEQFF
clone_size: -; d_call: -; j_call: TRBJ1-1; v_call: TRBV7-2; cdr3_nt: TGTGCCAGCAGCTTAGTGGGGGACATGAACACTGAAGCTTTCTTT; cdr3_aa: CASSLVGDMNTEAFF
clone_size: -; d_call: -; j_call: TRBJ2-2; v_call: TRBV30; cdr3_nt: TGTGCCTGGAGTGCCACCGTTGGCACCGGGGAGCTGTTTTTT; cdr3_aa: CAWSATVGTGELFF
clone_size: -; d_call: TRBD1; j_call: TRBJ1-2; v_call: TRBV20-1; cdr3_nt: TGCAGTGCCCCCCCTAGTGGACAGGGGCCGCCCGTGGGCTATGGCTACACCTTC; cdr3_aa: CSAPPSGQGPPVGYGYTF
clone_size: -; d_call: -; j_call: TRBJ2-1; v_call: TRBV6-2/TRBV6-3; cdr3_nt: TGTGCCAGCATCGAAGAGGGGATGGGGTCCAATGAGCAGTTCTTC; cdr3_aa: CASIEEGMGSNEQFF
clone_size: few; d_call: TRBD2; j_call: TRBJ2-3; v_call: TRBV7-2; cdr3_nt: TGTGCCAGCAGCTCTCAAGCGGGAGGAGCAACAGATACGCAGTATTTT; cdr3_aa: CASSSQAGGATDTQYF
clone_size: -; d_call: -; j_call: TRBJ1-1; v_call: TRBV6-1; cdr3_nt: TGTGCCAGCAGTAAAGAGAACACTGAAGCTTTCTTT; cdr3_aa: CASSKENTEAFF
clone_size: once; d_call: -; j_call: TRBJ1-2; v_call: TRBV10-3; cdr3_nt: TGTGCCATCGGAGGGCTTAACTATGGCTACACCTTC; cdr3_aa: CAIGGLNYGYTF